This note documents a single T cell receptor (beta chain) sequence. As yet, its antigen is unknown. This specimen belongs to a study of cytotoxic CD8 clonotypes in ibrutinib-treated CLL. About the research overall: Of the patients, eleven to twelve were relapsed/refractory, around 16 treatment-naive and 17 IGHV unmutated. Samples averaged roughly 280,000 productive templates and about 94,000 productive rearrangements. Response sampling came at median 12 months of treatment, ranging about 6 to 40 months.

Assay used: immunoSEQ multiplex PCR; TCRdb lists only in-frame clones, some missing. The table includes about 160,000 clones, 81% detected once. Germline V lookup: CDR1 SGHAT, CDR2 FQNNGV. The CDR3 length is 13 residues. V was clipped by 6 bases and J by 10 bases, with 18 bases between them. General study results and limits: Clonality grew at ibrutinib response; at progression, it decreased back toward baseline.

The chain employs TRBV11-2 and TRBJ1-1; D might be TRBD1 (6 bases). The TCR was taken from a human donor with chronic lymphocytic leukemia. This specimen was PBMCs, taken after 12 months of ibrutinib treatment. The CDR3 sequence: CASRPGGGRGAFF. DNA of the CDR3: TGTGCCAGCAGACCCGGGGGGGGGCGCGGAGCTTTCTTT.